This T cell receptor beta chain is drawn from a study of blood T cells in healthy people across ages. Through a sample-barcoded 5' primer and a J-beta primer mix, a second PCR was run for roughly 6 to 12 cycles. Using its own MiXCR run on the 5' RACE reads, TCRdb lists one record per CDR3 protein. The table includes about 1.4 million distinct CDR3 sequences, approximately 63% detected once. Germline-derived CDR1 and CDR2 are LGHNT and FRNRAP. The J segment lost 1 base and the V segment lost 7 bases, leaving 6 bases of the junction unmatched. The CDR3 covers 14 residues. V gene TRBV12-5 combines with J gene TRBJ1-2, with 7 bases lining up with TRBD1. The sample taken for sequencing was blood. This sequence originates from a man in his late teens or twenties in good health. CDR3 protein: CASASGQFNYGYTF. The CDR3 nucleotides read TGTGCTAGTGCCTCGGGACAGTTTAACTATGGCTACACCTTC.